This T cell receptor (beta chain) was sequenced in a study of cytomegalovirus exposure and HLA in healthy donors. This clone was recorded once. Its antigen is unknown. Study-wide findings and caveats: The authors later found HLA-associated TCR beta chains more clonally expanded than equally common others.

PCR primers comprised 60 Vbeta and 13 Jbeta primers. Produced via immunoSEQ multiplex PCR; TCRdb's table is partial and in-frame only. This repertoire shows fewer than 120,000 clones, 70% to 85% found once; its top ten account for 5.5% to 7%. Sequenced material: PBMCs. The clonotype originates from a man aged 25 to 40 in good health and CMV-seropositive.

Written as DNA, the CDR3 is TGCGCCAGCATGACAGGGCCCGCAACTAATGAAAAACTGTTTTTT. It translates to CASMTGPATNEKLFF. The gene calls are TRBV5-1 and TRBJ1-4; TRBD1 matches at 7 bases. Trimming removed 6 bases from V and 0 bases from J; junction bases left unmatched: 5. Germline CDR1 is SGHRS and CDR2 is YFSETQ. The length of the CDR3 is 15 residues.